Below are 11 T cell receptor beta chains sequenced from a single sample in a study of immunodeficiency. TCRdb's table, derived via immunoSEQ multiplex PCR, lists solely in-frame clones and lacks some. Among a few thousand clones listed, around 91% were seen once. The specimen was CD4+ T cells from blood. These receptors all come from a human donor in good health.

The count of this clone is one. The chain couples TRBV30 to TRBJ1-3; D unresolved. Deletions cut 2 bases from V and 0 bases from J, with 5 bases between. Per the germline V gene, CDR1 is GTSNPN and CDR2 is SVGIG (reference sequence). There are 13 residues in the CDR3. This chain's CDR3 is CAWSSVSGNTIYF. The DNA for the CDR3 is TGTGCCTGGAGTAGTGTCTCTGGAAACACCATATATTTT. The variable domain in full, completed from reference TRBV30 and TRBJ1-3, reads SQTIHQWPATLVQPVGSPLSLECTVEGTSNPNLYWYRQAAGRGLQLLFYSVGIGQISSEVPQNLSASRPQDRQFILSSKKLLLSDSGFYLCAWSSVSGNTIYFGEGSWLTVV.

This clone has only one observation. The rearrangement uses TRBV28 and TRBJ2-1; TRBD1 matches 7 bases. Germline V lookup: CDR1 MDHEN, CDR2 SYDVKM. The CDR3 spans 13 residues. V lost 4 bases, J lost 5 bases, and 2 bases stayed unmatched. CDR3 in amino acids: CASSSRGHNEQFF. The CDR3 nucleotides are TGTGCCAGCAGTTCGAGGGGGCACAATGAGCAGTTCTTC.

The chain links TRBV3-1 (or the pseudogene TRBV3-2) to TRBJ2-2; 9 nucleotides align to TRBD2. Unmatched junction bases numbered 9, after V lost 10 bases and J lost 0 bases. Germline lookup yields CDR1 LGHDT and CDR2 YNNKEL (reference sequence). This CDR3 comprises 16 residues. The CDR3 region has the DNA TGTGCCACCAACCCAAGCGGGAGGCCGAACACCGGGGAGCTGTTTTTT. It yields the protein CATNPSGRPNTGELFF.

CDR3 loop: CASSYQPNQETQYF. The CDR3 DNA reads TGCGCCAGCAGCTACCAACCCAACCAAGAGACCCAGTACTTC. This chain connects TRBV5-1 to TRBJ2-5; no reliable D call. CDR1 is SGHRS, CDR2 YFSETQ, per germline. This CDR3 region has 14 residues. Between the trimmed V and J ends, which lost 3 bases and 0 bases, there was a span of 9 bases.

V and J are TRBV6-5 and TRBJ1-1, with TRBD1 identical over 9 bases. The CDR3 runs 14 residues. Germline V gives CDR1 MNHEY, CDR2 SVGAGI. V lost 6 bases to trimming and J lost 4 bases; unmatched junction nucleotides: 6. This chain's CDR3 is CASRDTGGSTEAFF. In DNA, the CDR3 is TGTGCCAGCAGGGATACAGGGGGCAGCACTGAAGCTTTCTTT.

The chain couples TRBV28 to TRBJ1-2; TRBD1 agrees at 9 bases. Trimming cost V 5 bases and J 2 bases; bases outside gene matches: 12. The germline V gene has CDR1 MDHEN and CDR2 SYDVKM. The CDR3 is 17 residues long. The CDR3 coding sequence is TGTGCCAGCAGTACCGGGGACAGGGCAGCGAGAAACTATGGCTACACCTTC. Its translation is CASSTGDRAARNYGYTF.

V usage is TRBV5-1 and J usage is TRBJ2-2, with no clear D. Trimming took 6 bases from V and 5 from J, leaving 23 bases between them. This CDR3 spans 17 amino acids. The germline V gene encodes CDR1 SGHRS and CDR2 YFSETQ. CDR3 DNA: TGCGCCAGCAAACAGAATTCGGATAGGGCTTTGACCGGGGAGCTGTTTTTT. It yields the protein CASKQNSDRALTGELFF. The whole variable domain, remainder taken from reference TRBV5-1 and TRBJ2-2, is KAGVTQTPRYLIKTRGQQVTLSCSPISGHRSVSWYQQTPGQGLQFLFEYFSETQRNKGNFPGRFSGRQFSNSRSEMNVSTLELGDSALYLCASKQNSDRALTGELFFGEGSRLTVL.

CDR3 DNA: TGTGCCAGCTCAGCGACAAACACCGGGGAGCTGTTTTTT. Amino acids: CASSATNTGELFF. The V gene is TRBV18, the J gene TRBJ2-2; D not resolved. The CDR3 runs to 13 residues. The germline CDR1 and CDR2 sequences are KGHSH and LQKENI. V shed 5 bases and J shed 2 bases, with 6 bases lying between them.

The chain uses TRBV29-1 and TRBJ1-1, with a weak D call TRBD1 (5 bases). V lost 4 bases to trimming and J lost 6 bases, with 12 bases between them. The CDR3 covers 12 residues. Germline CDR1 is SQVTM and CDR2 is ANQGSEA. For the CDR3, the DNA is TGCAGCGTTGGACTAAGGACATCTGAAGCTTTCTTT. Translated: CSVGLRTSEAFF.

This chain links TRBV7-8 with TRBJ2-1; D remains ambiguous. The CDR3 loop spans 13 amino acids. Germline CDR1 is SGHVS and CDR2 is FQNEAQ. Trimming left V 4 bases short and J 6 bases short, with 10 bases between. This CDR3 is CASSSLESNEQFF. DNA for the CDR3: TGTGCCAGCAGCTCCCTAGAGAGCAATGAGCAGTTCTTC.

The CDR3: CASSVGRAGTEAFF. Written as DNA, the CDR3 is TGTGCCAGCAGCGTTGGTCGGGCGGGCACTGAAGCTTTCTTT. V and J are TRBV9 and TRBJ1-1, with D unresolved. This CDR3 spans 14 amino acids. The germline V and J ends were trimmed by 2 bases and 4 bases, with 12 bases remaining between them. Germline V CDR1 and CDR2: SGDLS, YYNGEE. Variable domain in full (rest from reference TRBV9 and TRBJ1-1): DSGVTQTPKHLITATGQRVTLRCSPRSGDLSVYWYQQSLDQGLQFLIQYYNGEERAKGNILERFSAQQFPDLHSELNLSSLELGDSALYFCASSVGRAGTEAFFGQGTRLTVV.